Described below is a single TCR beta chain sequence and its context. Antigen: not known. The sample comes from a study of OX40 agonist ivuxolimab in advanced cancers. Looking at the study overall: Patients were dosed with the agonistic anti-OX40 (CD134) antibody ivuxolimab. The group had a mean age of about 65 years, ranged from about 20 to 80, and was 80% to 85% male.

Per germline, CDR1 SGHRS and CDR2 YFSETQ. V lost 5 bases, J lost 2 bases, and 13 bases lay in between. The CDR3 contains 14 residues. Whole-study findings and limits: Expanded clones were, on average, more numerous among CD8+ T cells than CD4+. Nonresponders included some who also had low normalized T-cell clonal expansion.

Here immunoSEQ multiplex PCR was the method, and the copy in TCRdb shows in-frame clones only, minus some. The sample has some 64,000 clones; about 85% are singletons. This TCR came from an adult with an advanced solid tumor such as melanoma, head and neck, liver or kidney cancer. This chain uses TRBV5-1 with TRBJ2-5; D remains unclear. Sequences were derived from CD4+ or CD8+ T cells sorted from blood, sampled in a trial of the OX40 agonist ivuxolimab. Here the CDR3 DNA reads TGCGCCAGCAGAGCAGGTGTGACTCAAGAGACCCAGTACTTC. This codes for CASRAGVTQETQYF.